This T cell receptor beta chain was profiled in a study of CD8 T cells in Susac syndrome. This clonotype appeared once. Reverse transcription used about 0.45 to 1 ug RNA and random hexamers. The amplification used immunoSEQ multiplex PCR on TCR beta CDR3; it spanned 54 Vbeta and 13 Jbeta. TCRdb itself ran the immunoSEQ multiplex PCR reads through MiXCR, one entry per CDR3 protein. The sample carries a few hundred thousand distinct CDR3 sequences, about 94% recorded once. The CDR3 sequence is 14 residues long. Germline V gene lookup returns CDR1 MNHEY and CDR2 SMNVEV (reference sequence). Trimming shortened V by 8 bases and J by 3 bases, and 16 bases separated the two germline ends.

Sequenced sample: CD8+ T cells from PBMCs. This chain connects TRBV27 to TRBJ1-1, with a possible D match to TRBD1 (5 bases). The source of this sequence is a human donor with multiple sclerosis. In DNA form, the CDR3 reads TGTGCCAGCGGGGGGGTGTTATGGGACACTGAAGCTTTCTTT. This codes for CASGGVLWDTEAFF.